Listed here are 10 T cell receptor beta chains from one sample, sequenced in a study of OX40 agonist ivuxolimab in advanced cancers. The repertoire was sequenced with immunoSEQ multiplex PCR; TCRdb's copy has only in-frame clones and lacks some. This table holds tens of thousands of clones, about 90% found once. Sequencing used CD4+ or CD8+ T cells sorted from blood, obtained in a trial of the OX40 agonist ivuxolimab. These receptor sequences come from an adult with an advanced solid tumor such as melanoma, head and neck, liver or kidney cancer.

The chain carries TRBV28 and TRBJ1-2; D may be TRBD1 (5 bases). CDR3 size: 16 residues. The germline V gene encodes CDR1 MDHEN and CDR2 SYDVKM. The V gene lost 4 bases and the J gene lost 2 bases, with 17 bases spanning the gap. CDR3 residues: CASSSYVRDGNYGYTF. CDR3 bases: TGTGCCAGCAGTTCTTACGTCCGGGACGGGAACTATGGCTACACCTTC.

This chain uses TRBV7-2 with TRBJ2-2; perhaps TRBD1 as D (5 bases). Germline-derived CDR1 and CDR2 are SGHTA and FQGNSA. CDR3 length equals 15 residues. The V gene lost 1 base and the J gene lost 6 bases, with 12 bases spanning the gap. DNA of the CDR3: TGTGCCAGCAGCTTAGGTTTGGGGCAGGCCGGGGAGCTGTTTTTT. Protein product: CASSLGLGQAGELFF.

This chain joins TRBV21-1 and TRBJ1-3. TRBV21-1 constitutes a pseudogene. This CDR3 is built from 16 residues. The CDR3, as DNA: TGTGCCAGCAGCAAAAAGCCAACCTACTGTTGGAACACCATATATTTT. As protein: CASSKKPTYCWNTIYF.

The CDR3 DNA is TGTGCCAGCTCAGATACAGGGATCACTGAAGCTTTCTTT. It translates to CASSDTGITEAFF. The genes are TRBV18 and TRBJ1-1, with a weak D call TRBD1 (6 bases). Deletions cut 5 bases from V and 4 bases from J, with 11 bases between. Germline values: CDR1 KGHSH, CDR2 LQKENI. The CDR3 spans 13 residues.

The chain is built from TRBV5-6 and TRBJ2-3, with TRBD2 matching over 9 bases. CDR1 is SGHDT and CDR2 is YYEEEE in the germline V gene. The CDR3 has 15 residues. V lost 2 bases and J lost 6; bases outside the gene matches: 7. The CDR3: CASSLLREGRDTQYF. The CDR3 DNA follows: TGTGCCAGCAGCTTATTGCGGGAGGGCCGTGATACGCAGTATTTT.

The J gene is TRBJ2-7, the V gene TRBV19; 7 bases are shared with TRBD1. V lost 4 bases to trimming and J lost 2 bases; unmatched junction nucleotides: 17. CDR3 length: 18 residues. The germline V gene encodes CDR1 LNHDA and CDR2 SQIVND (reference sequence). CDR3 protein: CASSTSRTGPTSTYEQYF. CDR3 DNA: TGTGCCAGTAGTACCTCACGGACAGGACCGACCTCCACCTACGAGCAGTACTTC.

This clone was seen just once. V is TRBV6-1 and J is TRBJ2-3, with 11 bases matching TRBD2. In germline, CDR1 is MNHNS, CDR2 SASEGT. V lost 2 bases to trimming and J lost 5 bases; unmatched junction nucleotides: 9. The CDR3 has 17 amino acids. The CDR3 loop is CASSEQLAGGPGDTQYF. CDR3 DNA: TGTGCCAGCAGTGAACAGTTAGCGGGGGGGCCGGGAGATACGCAGTATTTT.

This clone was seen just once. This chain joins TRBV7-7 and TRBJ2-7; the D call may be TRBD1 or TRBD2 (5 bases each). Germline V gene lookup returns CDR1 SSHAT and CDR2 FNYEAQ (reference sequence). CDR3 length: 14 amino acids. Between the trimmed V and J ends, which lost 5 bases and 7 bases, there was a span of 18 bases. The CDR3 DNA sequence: TGTGCCAGCAGCCCAGGGACCAGTCCCGGGGAGCAGTACTTC. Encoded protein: CASSPGTSPGEQYF.

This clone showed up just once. CDR3 in amino acids: CASSSTDYGYTF. CDR3 bases: TGTGCCAGCAGCTCGACAGACTATGGCTACACCTTC. This chain connects TRBV5-6 to TRBJ1-2, with TRBD1 as a possible D gene (5 bases). Trimming shortened V by 3 bases and J by 3 bases, and 6 bases separated the two germline ends. The CDR3 consists of 12 residues. Germline lookup yields CDR1 SGHDT and CDR2 YYEEEE. Full variable domain (remainder filled in from reference TRBV5-6 and TRBJ1-2): DAGVTQSPTHLIKTRGQQVTLRCSPKSGHDTVSWYQQALGQGPQFIFQYYEEEERQRGNFPDRFSGHQFPNYSSELNVNALLLGDSALYLCASSSTDYGYTFGSGTRLTVV.

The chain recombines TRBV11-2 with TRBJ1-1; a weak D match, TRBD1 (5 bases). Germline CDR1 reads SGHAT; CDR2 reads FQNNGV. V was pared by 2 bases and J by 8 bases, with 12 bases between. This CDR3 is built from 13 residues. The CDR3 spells CASSLWGKGEAFF. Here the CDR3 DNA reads TGTGCCAGCAGCTTATGGGGGAAGGGGGAAGCTTTCTTT. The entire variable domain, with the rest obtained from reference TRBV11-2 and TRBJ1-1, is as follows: EAGVAQSPRYKIIEKRQSVAFWCNPISGHATLYWYQQILGQGPKLLIQFQNNGVVDDSQLPKDRFSAERLKGVDSTLKIQPAKLEDSAVYLCASSLWGKGEAFFGQGTRLTVV.